Included here is one T cell receptor beta chain sequence, with context. Its antigen is unknown. Each PCR contained spiked-in synthetic TCR analog templates. TCRdb keeps only in-frame clones here, not all; method: immunoSEQ multiplex PCR. The table lists around 35,000 clones, about 87% of them singletons. These data belong to a study of PD-L1 blockade in urothelial cancer. Study-wide results and limits: Tumor-linked clones in blood grew more by 3 weeks in durable-benefit patients.

This CDR3 region has 15 residues. After removal of 0 bases from V and 6 bases from J, the junction contained 9 bases not matched to a gene. CDR1 SGDLS and CDR2 YYNGEE come from the germline V gene. Time point noted: pretreatment peripheral blood. Sample numbers ranged from 1 to 8 per patient, encompassing pretreatment and on-treatment collections. Here the sequenced sample was PBMCs, taken around atezolizumab (anti-PD-L1) treatment. This chain connects TRBV9 to TRBJ2-7; 7 positions agree with TRBD1. This clonotype was sampled from a man between 60 and 75 years old with urothelial cancer. The CDR3 nucleotides read TGTGCCAGCAGCGTAGGATGGCAGGGGGTAAGCGAGCAGTACTTC. Its translation: CASSVGWQGVSEQYF.